This TCR beta chain was identified in a study of T cells in Graves' hyperthyroidism and ophthalmopathy. Overall study: Pretreatment peripheral blood was obtained at initial diagnosis. Study findings and constraints: Through a model of 13 V-J features, ophthalmopathy was separated from stable hyperthyroidism. Most thyroid-expanded clonotypes above 0.001 were also found in blood.

Fresh peripheral blood, about 10 ml of it, supplied the PBMCs. V trimming: 5 bases; J trimming: 7 bases; junction bases outside the gene matches: 5. There are 15 residues in the CDR3. Of note for this clonotype: Its target is not known.

From RNA transcripts, TCR beta CDR3 regions were amplified. Carried out on the TCR CDR3, a first-round RT-PCR used the HTBI primer set. TCRdb used MiXCR to reprocess the multiplex PCR reads, holding one entry per CDR3 protein. The repertoire holds 560,000 or so distinct CDR3 sequences, with 15% to 20% as singletons. Sequenced: blood. The rearrangement uses TRBV12-3 or TRBV12-4 and TRBJ1-6, with 10 bases lining up with TRBD1. This sequence originates from a middle-aged man with Graves' ophthalmopathy. CDR3 bases: TGTGCCAGCAGTAGGGACAGGGGTGGAAATTCACCCCTCCACTTT. Translating it yields CASSRDRGGNSPLHF.